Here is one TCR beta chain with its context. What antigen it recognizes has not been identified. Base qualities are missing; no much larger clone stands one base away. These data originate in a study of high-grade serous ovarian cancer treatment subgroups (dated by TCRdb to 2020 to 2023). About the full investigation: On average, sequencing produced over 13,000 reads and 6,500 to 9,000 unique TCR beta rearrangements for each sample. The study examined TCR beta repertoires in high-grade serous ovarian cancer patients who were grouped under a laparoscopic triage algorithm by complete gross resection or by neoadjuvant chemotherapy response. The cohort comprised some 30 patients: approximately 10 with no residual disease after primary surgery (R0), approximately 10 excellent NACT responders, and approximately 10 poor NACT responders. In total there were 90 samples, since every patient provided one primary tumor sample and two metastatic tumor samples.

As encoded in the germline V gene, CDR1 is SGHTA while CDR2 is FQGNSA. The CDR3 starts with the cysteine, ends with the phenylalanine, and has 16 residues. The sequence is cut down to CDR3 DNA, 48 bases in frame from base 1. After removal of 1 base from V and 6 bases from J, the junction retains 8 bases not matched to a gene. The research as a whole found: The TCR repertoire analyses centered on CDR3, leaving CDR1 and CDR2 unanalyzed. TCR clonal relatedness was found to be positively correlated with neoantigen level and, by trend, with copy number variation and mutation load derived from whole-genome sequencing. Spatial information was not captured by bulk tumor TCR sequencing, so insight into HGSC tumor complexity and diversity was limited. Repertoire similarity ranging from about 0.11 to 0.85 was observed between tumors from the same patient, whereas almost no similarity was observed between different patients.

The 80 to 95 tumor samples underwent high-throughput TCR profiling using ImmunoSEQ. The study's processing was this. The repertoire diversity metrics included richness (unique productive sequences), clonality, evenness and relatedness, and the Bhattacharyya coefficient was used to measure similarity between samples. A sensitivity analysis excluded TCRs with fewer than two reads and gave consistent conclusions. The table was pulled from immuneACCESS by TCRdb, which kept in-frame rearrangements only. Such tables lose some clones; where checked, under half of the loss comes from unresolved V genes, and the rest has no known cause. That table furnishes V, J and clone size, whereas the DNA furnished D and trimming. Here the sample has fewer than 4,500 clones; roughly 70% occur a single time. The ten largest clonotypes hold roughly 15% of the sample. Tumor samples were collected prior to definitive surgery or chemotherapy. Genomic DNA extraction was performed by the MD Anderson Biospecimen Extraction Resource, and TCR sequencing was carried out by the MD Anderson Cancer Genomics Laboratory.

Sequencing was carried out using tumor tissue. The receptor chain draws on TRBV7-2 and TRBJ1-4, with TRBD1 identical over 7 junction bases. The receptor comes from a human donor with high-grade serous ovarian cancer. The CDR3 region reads CASSLERGRQDEKLFF. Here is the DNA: TGTGCCAGCAGCTTAGAGAGGGGGCGGCAAGATGAAAAACTGTTTTTT.